Listed here are 27 T cell receptor beta chains from one sample, sequenced in a study of T cells in localized non-small cell lung cancer (dated by TCRdb to the early 2020s). Receptors were amplified or captured by the immunoSEQ multiplex PCR assay. TCRdb obtained this table from immuneACCESS and retained in-frame rearrangements with V and J assigned. These tables miss some clones; where compared with another copy, unresolved V genes account for less than half of the shortfall, and the remainder is unexplained. The sample has about 24,000 clones on record, more than 75% of them singletons. Under 6.5% of the sample comes from the top ten. The specimen was peripheral blood, collected before any cancer treatment. These receptors were collected from a male donor older than 55 with stage II squamous cell lung carcinoma.

This chain connects TRBV28 to TRBJ2-6, with D perhaps given as TRBD1 or TRBD2 (5 bases each). The CDR3 totals 17 residues. Trimming removed 8 bases at V and 2 bases at J, with 19 bases between. Germline loops: CDR1 MDHEN, CDR2 SYDVKM. DNA for the CDR3: TGTGCCAGCTCATCCGGGACCGACCCACCTGGGGCCAACGTCCTGACTTTC. Translating gives CASSSGTDPPGANVLTF.

V and J are TRBV7-2 and TRBJ1-2; D gene uncertain. The CDR3 has 14 amino acids. Trimming cost V 6 bases and J 2 bases, with 13 bases left between them. CDR1 and CDR2 from the germline V gene are SGHTA and FQGNSA. The DNA for the CDR3 is TGTGCCAGCAGTTCCCCGGCTGCAAACTATGGCTACACCTTC. Its protein product is CASSSPAANYGYTF.

This rearrangement joins TRBV18 to TRBJ1-2; D ambiguous. The CDR3 totals 14 residues. Trimming took off 2 bases at V and 6 bases at J, with 13 bases between the two ends. Germline lookup yields CDR1 KGHSH and CDR2 LQKENI. The CDR3 coding sequence is TGTGCCAGCTCACCAGGGCCCTTTGCTGATGGCTACACCTTC. This sequence encodes CASSPGPFADGYTF. Full variable domain (remainder filled in from reference TRBV18 and TRBJ1-2): NAGVMQNPRHLVRRRGQEARLRCSPMKGHSHVYWYRQLPEEGLKFMVYLQKENIIDESGMPKERFSAEFPKEGPSILRIQQVVRGDSAAYFCASSPGPFADGYTFGSGTRLTVV.

V usage is TRBV9 and J usage is TRBJ1-4, with D unclear. The CDR3 consists of 15 residues. Germline CDR1 is SGDLS and CDR2 is YYNGEE. V was cut by 1 base and J by 3 bases, with 10 bases left in between. DNA for the CDR3: TGTGCCAGCAGCGTACACTGGGGAGCTAATGAAAAACTGTTTTTT. This encodes CASSVHWGANEKLFF.

V usage is TRBV2 and J usage is TRBJ1-5, with no clear D. The V and J ends lost 2 bases and 4 bases respectively, with 6 bases between them. From germline, CDR1 is SNHLY and CDR2 FYNNEI. CDR3 length equals 13 residues. As DNA, the CDR3 is TGTGCCAGCAGTGAAACAAGGAATCAGCCCCAGCATTTT. Translating it yields CASSETRNQPQHF.

The chain employs TRBV4-1 and TRBJ2-3; 14 bases align to TRBD2. The CDR3 contains 17 residues. In germline, CDR1 is MGHRA, CDR2 YSYEKL. The trim removed 6 bases at V and 3 bases at J, leaving 8 bases unmatched. CDR3 sequence (DNA): TGCGCCAGCAGACCCGGGACTAGCGGGGGCTGGACAGATACGCAGTATTTT. Translated: CASRPGTSGGWTDTQYF.

The V call is TRBV19, the J call TRBJ2-1; possibly TRBD2 for D (5 bases). Trimming cost V 2 bases and J 0 bases, with 17 bases left between them. The CDR3 length is 18 residues. Germline V gives CDR1 LNHDA, CDR2 SQIVND (reference sequence). This chain's CDR3 is CASSISFGGFNSYNEQFF. The CDR3 DNA sequence: TGTGCCAGTAGTATAAGTTTCGGCGGGTTCAACTCCTACAATGAGCAGTTCTTC.

The sample holds a few counts of this clone. This chain uses TRBV6-7 with TRBJ2-5; 14 nucleotides align to TRBD2. TRBV6-7 is filed as an ORF, its function uncertain. V shed 6 bases and J 6 bases; nucleotides not matched to a gene: 9. The CDR3 length is 16 residues. The DNA of the CDR3 is TGTGCCAGCAGGGAACCCGGGACTAGCGGGAGAAAGACCCAGTACTTC. Protein: CASREPGTSGRKTQYF.

The gene calls are TRBV28 and TRBJ2-1; the D is unclear. CDR1 is MDHEN and CDR2 is SYDVKM in the germline V gene. The CDR3 has 14 residues. V lost 5 bases and J lost 0, with 8 bases in between. Written as DNA, the CDR3 is TGTGCCAGCAGTAGCGCGAGCTCCTACAATGAGCAGTTCTTC. Amino acids: CASSSASSYNEQFF.

The rearrangement links TRBV19 to TRBJ1-5; 8 bases match TRBD1. CDR1 is LNHDA, CDR2 SQIVND, per germline (reference sequence). Trimming cost V 1 base and J 8 bases; bases outside gene matches: 10. This CDR3 has 16 residues. The CDR3 DNA follows: TGTGCCAGTAGTATAGGCCTCACAGGGGGTTGGGAGCCCCAGCATTTT. This codes for CASSIGLTGGWEPQHF.

V usage is TRBV11-3 and J usage is TRBJ1-4; D is perhaps TRBD1 (6 bases). The V gene lost 4 bases and the J gene lost 8 bases, with 8 bases spanning the gap. The V gene's germline CDR1 is SGHNT and CDR2 YENEEA. The CDR3 covers 12 residues. CDR3 DNA: TGTGCCAGCAGCTCCACAGGGGAAAAACTGTTTTTT. This encodes CASSSTGEKLFF.

J is TRBJ2-5 and V is TRBV9; 10 bases fit TRBD2. The CDR3 has 17 residues. Trimming cost V 0 bases and J 5 bases; bases outside gene matches: 10. CDR1 and CDR2 (germline): SGDLS, YYNGEE. The DNA for the CDR3 is TGTGCCAGCAGCGTAGGGGTTAGCGGGGGGAGGGAGGAGACCCAGTACTTC. Protein: CASSVGVSGGREETQYF.

The CDR3 DNA sequence: TGTGCCAGCAGCTACAATCCCGCGCGCACAGATACGCAGTATTTT. This gives the protein CASSYNPARTDTQYF. The chain carries TRBV5-4 and TRBJ2-3; no firm D call. The V end lost 3 bases, the J end lost 1 base, and 12 bases lay between the germline ends. CDR3 length equals 15 residues. Germline V gene data show CDR1 as SGHNT and CDR2 as YYREEE (reference sequence).

The rearrangement uses TRBV19 and TRBJ1-1; no firm D call. The CDR3 has 13 residues. The ends were cut back, 3 bases at V and 1 base at J, with 6 bases in the middle. CDR1 is LNHDA and CDR2 is SQIVND in the germline V gene (reference sequence). For the CDR3, the DNA is TGTGCCAGTAGTATCGGAGGGAACACTGAAGCTTTCTTT. Translation: CASSIGGNTEAFF. Based on the CDR3 plus reference TRBV19 and TRBJ1-1, the full variable domain is DGGITQSPKYLFRKEGQNVTLSCEQNLNHDAMYWYRQDPGQGLRLIYYSQIVNDFQKGDIAEGYSVSREKKESFPLTVTSAQKNPTAFYLCASSIGGNTEAFFGQGTRLTVV.

The chain uses TRBV7-2 and TRBJ2-1; 12 nucleotides align to TRBD1. After removal of 5 bases from V and 10 bases from J, the junction contained 9 bases not matched to a gene. The CDR3 sequence is 15 residues long. CDR1 and CDR2 (germline): SGHTA, FQGNSA. The CDR3 bases are TGTGCCAGCAGCCCGGCCGGGACAGGGGGCAGAGAGCAGTTCTTC. As protein: CASSPAGTGGREQFF.

The chain uses TRBV6-1 and TRBJ1-2; 7 bases map to TRBD1. This CDR3 contains 12 residues. V lost 5 bases and J lost 7; bases outside the gene matches: 4. CDR1 is MNHNS and CDR2 is SASEGT in the germline V gene. CDR3 sequence (DNA): TGTGCCAGCAGTCTGACAGGGTCTGGCTACACCTTC. Translating it yields CASSLTGSGYTF.

The chain employs TRBV15 and TRBJ2-2; a possible D gene is TRBD1 (7 bases). The ends were cut back, 4 bases at V and 7 bases at J, with 25 bases in the middle. The V gene's germline CDR1 is LNHNV and CDR2 YYDKDF (reference sequence). The CDR3 is made up of 18 amino acids. CDR3 protein: CATSIGFVMTGRIGELFF. The CDR3 region has the DNA TGTGCCACCAGCATCGGTTTCGTCATGACAGGGAGGATCGGGGAGCTGTTTTTT.

V is TRBV7-9 and J is TRBJ2-7; 14 bases fit TRBD2. The germline CDR1 and CDR2 sequences are SEHNR and FQNEAQ (reference sequence). J lost 6 bases, V lost 5 bases, and 6 bases had no gene match. CDR3 length: 15 amino acids. CDR3: CASSPTGLAGGEQYF. CDR3 sequence (DNA): TGTGCCAGCAGCCCGACCGGACTAGCGGGAGGCGAGCAGTACTTC.

V is TRBV19 and J is TRBJ2-3; 9 positions match TRBD2. This CDR3 has 15 residues. Germline loops: CDR1 LNHDA, CDR2 SQIVND (reference sequence). The V segment lost 7 bases and the J segment 2 bases; nucleotides outside the gene matches: 7. In DNA form, the CDR3 reads TGTGCCAGTACCGGGAGCGGGGGGTACACAGATACGCAGTATTTT. The encoded protein is CASTGSGGYTDTQYF.

A note on this clone: Germline is not matched at one junction end, which may reflect a read error. The rearrangement uses TRBV7-9 and TRBJ1-4; D gene uncertain. The CDR3 length is 14 residues. Germline CDR1 reads SEHNR; CDR2 reads FQNEAQ (reference sequence). In nucleotides, the CDR3 is TGTGCCAGCAGATTAGGAGGGCCTAATGAAAAACTGTTTTTT. It encodes CASRLGGPNEKLFF.

The chain carries TRBV19 and TRBJ1-2; possible D gene TRBD1, 5 bases. Trimming cost V 6 bases and J 5 bases, with 13 bases left between them. The CDR3 spans 13 residues. Germline-derived CDR1 and CDR2 are LNHDA and SQIVND (reference sequence). The CDR3 loop is CASRGVNSYGYTF. CDR3 nucleotide sequence: TGTGCCAGTAGGGGGGTAAACAGTTATGGCTACACCTTC.

In DNA, the CDR3 is TGTGCCATCAGTGAGTCAAGGAAGGGGACGACAACTAATGAAAAACTGTTTTTT. This translates into CAISESRKGTTTNEKLFF. The genes are TRBV10-3 and TRBJ1-4, with TRBD1 as a possible D gene (5 bases). CDR1 is ENHRY and CDR2 is SYGVKD in the germline V gene. This CDR3 has 18 amino acids. V shed 0 bases and J shed 0 bases, with 14 bases lying between them.

V is TRBV5-6 and J is TRBJ1-1; possibly TRBD1 for D (5 bases). V gave up 2 bases and J gave up 6 bases, with 14 bases separating them. Germline lookup yields CDR1 SGHDT and CDR2 YYEEEE. This CDR3 is built from 14 residues. The CDR3 sequence: CASSFRAGTPEAFF. The CDR3 DNA reads as TGTGCCAGCAGCTTCAGGGCAGGGACCCCTGAAGCTTTCTTT.

Written as DNA, the CDR3 is TGTGCCACCAGCAGAGATATCCCCTTGTCCGGGAGCAAGGACAATGAGCAGTTCTTC. Amino acid sequence: CATSRDIPLSGSKDNEQFF. The V call is TRBV15, the J call TRBJ2-1; D is possibly TRBD2 (6 bases). The CDR3 is 19 amino acids. Trimming removed 0 bases at V and 5 bases at J, with 23 bases between. In germline, CDR1 is LNHNV, CDR2 YYDKDF (reference sequence).

The CDR3 region has the DNA TGTGCCAGCAGTGAACGGTTGAGATTCGGGGAGCTGTTTTTT. This encodes CASSERLRFGELFF. The chain recombines TRBV6-1 with TRBJ2-2; no definite D call. The germline gives CDR1 MNHNS, CDR2 SASEGT. V dropped 2 bases and J dropped 7 bases, with 11 bases sitting between them. The CDR3 is 14 residues long.

The chain links TRBV7-8 to TRBJ2-1, with D perhaps TRBD2 (6 bases). The CDR3 covers 15 residues. Germline CDR1 SGHVS, CDR2 FQNEAQ. The ends were cut back, 5 bases at V and 7 bases at J, with 18 bases in the middle. CDR3 region: CASSLERRGPNEQFF. The CDR3 DNA follows: TGTGCCAGCAGCCTCGAGCGGAGGGGCCCTAATGAGCAGTTCTTC.

The chain recombines TRBV9 with TRBJ1-1; D possibly corresponds to TRBD1 (5 bases). Between the trimmed V and J ends, which lost 1 base and 0 bases, there was a span of 10 bases. Germline V CDR1 and CDR2: SGDLS, YYNGEE. The CDR3 totals 15 residues. Here the CDR3 DNA reads TGTGCCAGCAGCGTAACCGGGGGGATGAACACTGAAGCTTTCTTT. The encoded protein is CASSVTGGMNTEAFF.